The present T cell receptor beta chain was sequenced within a study of early T cells in non-severe SARS-CoV-2 infection. On the study more broadly: Unsorted whole blood bulk RNA was sequenced, with unpaired chains. Study conclusions and caveats: Reliance on VDJdb matching favored anti-spike CD8 responses; private and CD4 specificities were missed.

Researchers tagged individual cDNA molecules with unique molecular identifiers. TCRdb re-analysed the 5' RACE reads in MiXCR, keeping a single row per CDR3 protein. The table records roughly 52,000 distinct CDR3 sequences, 5% to 7.5% of them present only once. The germline gives CDR1 MNHNY, CDR2 SVGAGI (reference sequence). The germline V and J ends were trimmed by 7 bases and 5 bases, with 14 bases remaining between them. This CDR3 comprises 13 residues. In this sample, this clonotype turned up many times. Its specificity is not known. The receptor comes from an adult who was a healthcare worker with PCR-confirmed SARS-CoV-2 infection or an uninfected control (not recorded which). The source material was whole blood, sampled at baseline. The V gene is TRBV6-6, the J gene TRBJ1-1; D perhaps matches TRBD1 (5 bases). The CDR3 protein is CASTHGGLTEAFF. CDR3 DNA: TGTGCCAGCACCCACGGGGGTCTGACTGAAGCTTTCTTT.